What follows describes a single T cell receptor (beta chain). The sample originates from a study of blood T cell repertoires in COVID-19. The wider study: Researchers got acute and convalescent COVID-19 samples from the United States, Italy and Spain. T cells, B-cell-depleted T cells, or PBMCs provided the cDNA or gDNA that served as material.

The CDR3 totals 14 residues. Between the trimmed V and J ends, which lost 5 bases and 3 bases, there was a span of 14 bases. Germline V gene sequence: CDR1 LNHDA, CDR2 SQIVND (reference sequence). In the original workflow: Amplified reference gene primers provided the basis for estimating nucleated cell counts. Using immunoSEQ multiplex PCR, the repertoire was profiled, and TCRdb retains in-frame clones only, with some absent. The V and J calls and the clone size are those of that table, but D and trimming were determined from the DNA. There are tens of thousands of clones in the sample; around 88% occur only once, and roughly 28% lies in the top ten.

This TCR derives from a human donor in a cohort sampled during active COVID-19. The chain links TRBV19 to TRBJ2-7, with D maybe TRBD1 (5 bases). Material for sequencing was peripheral blood. The CDR3 DNA sequence: TGTGCCAGTAGTGCTAGACAGATGAGCTACGAGCAGTACTTC. Translating it yields CASSARQMSYEQYF. The full variable domain, in which reference TRBV19 and TRBJ2-7 provide the parts outside the CDR3, is DGGITQSPKYLFRKEGQNVTLSCEQNLNHDAMYWYRQDPGQGLRLIYYSQIVNDFQKGDIAEGYSVSREKKESFPLTVTSAQKNPTAFYLCASSARQMSYEQYFGPGTRLTVT.